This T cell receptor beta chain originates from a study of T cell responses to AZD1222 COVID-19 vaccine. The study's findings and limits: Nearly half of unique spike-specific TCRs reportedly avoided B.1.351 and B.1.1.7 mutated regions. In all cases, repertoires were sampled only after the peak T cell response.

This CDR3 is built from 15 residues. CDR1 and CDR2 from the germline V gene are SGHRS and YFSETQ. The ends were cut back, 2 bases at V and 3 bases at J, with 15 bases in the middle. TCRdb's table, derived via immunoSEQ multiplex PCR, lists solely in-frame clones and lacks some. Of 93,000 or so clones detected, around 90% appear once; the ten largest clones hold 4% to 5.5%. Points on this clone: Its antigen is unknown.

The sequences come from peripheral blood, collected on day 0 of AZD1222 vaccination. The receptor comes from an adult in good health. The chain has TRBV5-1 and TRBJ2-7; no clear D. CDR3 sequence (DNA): TGCGCCAGCAGCTTACAACCCGGGCCCCTCTACGAGCAGTACTTC. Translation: CASSLQPGPLYEQYF.